A single sample gave rise to the 12 T cell receptor beta chains below, sequenced in a study of CD8+ T cells in alopecia areata. cDNA prepared by RNA extraction and subsequent reverse transcription served as the template for sequencing. Repertoires were generated with immunoSEQ multiplex PCR, while TCRdb's copy carries only in-frame clones and drops some. The table includes under 70,000 clones, around 96% detected once. The sample in question was CD8+ T cells sorted from blood, obtained at week 0. The receptor set was obtained from a human donor with alopecia areata.

The chain employs TRBV4-1 and TRBJ1-2, with D possibly matching TRBD1 (6 bases). CDR1 MGHRA and CDR2 YSYEKL come from the germline V gene. The V gene lost 1 base and the J gene lost 4 bases, with 13 bases spanning the gap. CDR3 length equals 15 residues. The CDR3, as DNA: TGCGCCAGCAGCCAAGGGGCGGGGGGCGGCTATGGCTACACCTTC. Translating gives CASSQGAGGGYGYTF.

The chain is built from TRBV9 and TRBJ2-7, with D possibly matching TRBD1 (7 bases). Germline V gene lookup returns CDR1 SGDLS and CDR2 YYNGEE. This CDR3 has 15 residues. V dropped 4 bases and J dropped 3 bases, with 17 bases sitting between them. The CDR3 DNA sequence: TGTGCCAGCAGCCCCCGACAGGGAGGAAGCTACGAGCAGTACTTC. Residues: CASSPRQGGSYEQYF.

The V gene is TRBV4-2, the J gene TRBJ1-3; 8 positions agree with TRBD1. The germline V gene has CDR1 LGHNA and CDR2 YNFKEQ. V was pared by 2 bases and J by 4 bases, with 4 bases of the junction left unmatched. The CDR3 has 15 residues. In nucleotides, the CDR3 is TGTGCCAGCAGCCAACAGGGGGCCAACGGAAACACCATATATTTT. As protein: CASSQQGANGNTIYF.

V and J are TRBV6-1 and TRBJ1-2; D uncertain. This CDR3 comprises 13 residues. The germline V gene has CDR1 MNHNS and CDR2 SASEGT. V lost 2 bases and J 8 bases, leaving 12 bases between the germline ends. Here the CDR3 reads CASSESGPEGYTF. The CDR3 bases are TGTGCCAGCAGTGAAAGCGGGCCAGAAGGCTACACCTTC.

V and J are TRBV15 and TRBJ1-4, with D tentatively TRBD1 (6 bases). The germline V gene encodes CDR1 LNHNV and CDR2 YYDKDF (reference sequence). V lost 2 bases, J lost 4 bases, and 14 bases lay in between. This CDR3 contains 16 residues. The CDR3 here is CATSRLKGVHNEKLFF. CDR3 nucleotide sequence: TGTGCCACCAGCAGACTAAAGGGGGTCCATAATGAAAAACTGTTTTTT.

The genes are TRBV19 and TRBJ2-2, with D uncertain. In germline, CDR1 is LNHDA, CDR2 SQIVND (reference sequence). The CDR3 runs 15 residues. Trimming took off 8 bases at V and 5 bases at J, with 18 bases between the two ends. The CDR3 coding sequence is TGTGCCAGTTCCGCGGCTCCGAGTGGGACCGGGGAGCTGTTTTTT. It codes for CASSAAPSGTGELFF.

This clone was seen only once. V is TRBV13 and J is TRBJ2-1; unclear D gene. V lost 1 base, J lost 5 bases, and 3 bases lay in between. CDR3 length: 12 amino acids. Germline V gene sequence: CDR1 PRHDT, CDR2 FYEKMQ (reference sequence). As DNA, the CDR3 is TGTGCCAGCAGCTTAGAAGACAATGAGCAGTTCTTC. It translates to CASSLEDNEQFF.

This sequence joins TRBV5-1 and TRBJ2-7, with D perhaps TRBD1 (5 bases). V was cut by 0 bases and J by 4 bases, with 14 bases left in between. Germline CDR1 SGHRS, CDR2 YFSETQ. The CDR3 length is 15 residues. The CDR3 sequence is CASSLAIVPGYEQYF. For the CDR3, the DNA is TGCGCCAGCAGCTTGGCCATCGTTCCAGGGTACGAGCAGTACTTC.

This chain joins TRBV7-9 and TRBJ2-7, with 7 positions matching TRBD1. With 4 bases clipped from V and 6 bases from J, the junction kept 9 bases outside the gene matches. The CDR3 contains 14 residues. CDR1 is SEHNR, CDR2 FQNEAQ, per germline (reference sequence). CDR3 loop: CASSSRQGSSEQYF. In DNA, the CDR3 is TGTGCCAGCAGCTCCAGACAGGGAAGTTCCGAGCAGTACTTC.

As concerns this clone: Compared with germline, one end of the junction differs, possibly owing to a read error. V usage is TRBV2 and J usage is TRBJ2-7; D gene uncertain. The CDR3 loop spans 11 amino acids. The V gene's germline CDR1 is SNHLY and CDR2 FYNNEI. The CDR3 DNA reads TGTGCCAGCAGTACCGGGCCTCAAAGCTCCTTC. Translated: CASSTGPQSSF.

The chain couples TRBV7-9 to TRBJ2-7; possible D gene TRBD2, 5 bases. This CDR3 comprises 16 residues. V shed 5 bases and J shed 6 bases, with 23 bases lying between them. Germline V gene lookup returns CDR1 SEHNR and CDR2 FQNEAQ (reference sequence). CDR3 nucleotides: TGTGCCAGCAGCCCCTCGTTCGGGAACCGGCAATTCGAGCAGTACTTC. This translates into CASSPSFGNRQFEQYF.

The CDR3: CASSGGAGNEQFF. The CDR3 nucleotides are TGCGCCAGCAGCGGGGGGGCGGGCAATGAGCAGTTCTTC. The V and J genes are TRBV4-1 and TRBJ2-1, with a possible D match to TRBD2 (7 bases). Germline lookup yields CDR1 MGHRA and CDR2 YSYEKL. The CDR3 contains 13 residues. The V gene lost 5 bases and the J gene lost 6 bases, with 11 bases spanning the gap.